The 3 T cell receptor beta chains listed next were all sequenced from one sample in a study of T cell responses to AZD1222 COVID-19 vaccine. Using immunoSEQ multiplex PCR, the repertoire was profiled, and TCRdb retains in-frame clones only, with some absent. Here the sample spans roughly 96,000 clones, 70% to 90% being singletons. The specimen comprised peripheral blood, sampled on day 0 of AZD1222 vaccination. These receptors all stem from an adult in good health.

This clone was counted a single time. The DNA of the CDR3 is TGTGCCTGGAGCCTAGACGAGAACTATGGCTACACCTTC. Translation gives CAWSLDENYGYTF. This rearrangement joins TRBV30 to TRBJ1-2; D unresolved. Per the germline V gene, CDR1 is GTSNPN and CDR2 is SVGIG (reference sequence). This CDR3 is 13 amino acids long. The V end lost 3 bases, the J end lost 2 bases, and 10 bases lay between the germline ends.

The J gene is TRBJ1-3, the V gene TRBV19; no firm D call. Germline V gives CDR1 LNHDA, CDR2 SQIVND (reference sequence). Trimming took 3 bases from V and 0 from J, leaving 6 bases between them. The CDR3 spans 14 residues. The CDR3 here is CASSISYSGNTIYF. CDR3 bases: TGTGCCAGTAGTATCAGTTACTCTGGAAACACCATATATTTT.

This clone occurred once. This chain connects TRBV28 to TRBJ1-1; D not resolved. The CDR3 contains 14 residues. CDR1 and CDR2 (germline): MDHEN, SYDVKM. Trimming left V 3 bases short and J 5 bases short, with 13 bases between. CDR3 nucleotides: TGTGCCAGCAGTTTTGTGCAGGAGGTAACTGAAGCTTTCTTT. As protein: CASSFVQEVTEAFF.